These T cell receptor beta chains were read from a single sample in a study of cytomegalovirus exposure and HLA in healthy donors. TCRdb's copy holds only in-frame clones and misses some; the assay was immunoSEQ multiplex PCR. The profile shows 70,000 to 95,000 clones, about two thirds of them singletons. The sample comprised PBMCs. These receptors all stem from a woman aged 25 to 39 in good health and CMV-seropositive. Each CDR3 is given with its conserved first and last residue. The D gene is left open where the match is weak.

D gene: TRBD2; V gene: TRBV18; J gene: TRBJ2-2; CDR3 protein: CASSPQRVAGTNTGELFF
D gene: .; V gene: TRBV6-5; J gene: TRBJ1-5; CDR3 protein: CASGQSYSNQPQHF
D gene: TRBD2; V gene: TRBV7-8; J gene: TRBJ2-1; CDR3 protein: CASSLALSGGASEQFF
D gene: .; V gene: TRBV9; J gene: TRBJ2-2; CDR3 protein: CASSAERLGFTGELFF
D gene: .; V gene: TRBV7-6; J gene: TRBJ2-7; CDR3 protein: CASSYYRAGEQYF
D gene: TRBD2; V gene: TRBV5-1; J gene: TRBJ2-3; CDR3 protein: CASSWTSGGSTDTQYF
D gene: .; V gene: TRBV5-4; J gene: TRBJ2-5; CDR3 protein: CASSLEWAMETQYF
D gene: TRBD1; V gene: TRBV4-3; J gene: TRBJ2-3; CDR3 protein: CASSQEGQDLDTQYF
D gene: TRBD1; V gene: TRBV5-6; J gene: TRBJ1-2; CDR3 protein: CASSSLGQAGGYTF
D gene: .; V gene: TRBV7-2; J gene: TRBJ1-1; CDR3 protein: CASSLASSGTEAFF